The T cell receptor (beta chain) described here comes from a study of blood T cell repertoires in COVID-19 (dated by TCRdb to 2019 to 2021). For the study in its entirety: Samples covering the acute and convalescent phases of COVID-19 were provided by collaborators in the United States, Italy and Spain. Sample metadata almost always included a de-identified subject ID, COVID-19 status, age in years and sex. Where available, HLA class I and class II types were obtained from metadata supplied by the sample provider rather than from assay-based typing. The dataset comprised deeply sampled blood TCRbeta repertoires from subjects exposed to, actively infected with, or recovered from COVID-19. The prospective study material was composed of cDNA or gDNA derived from T cells, B-cell-depleted T cells, or PBMCs. The samples were drawn from two sources: the first 160 participants of the ongoing ImmuneRACE study, and 1,000 to 1,500 subjects contributed by 6 global collaborators. A freely available public database, intended as a resource for researchers studying the immune response to SARS-CoV-2, is where the repertoires were released. What the work shows at the level of the full study, not this receptor alone: Clinical and demographic metadata were provided uncurated, with the amount varying by source and participant.

Per the germline V gene, SGHAT is the CDR1 and FQNNGV is the CDR2. The CDR3 has 13 amino acids, counting the end cysteine and phenylalanine. Only the CDR3 DNA stays, 39 bases, in frame from base 1. V lost 5 bases and J lost 2 bases; the stretch between them is 9 bases long. This clone was seen just once. What this receptor recognizes is not known. Base qualities are missing; no much larger clone stands one base away. Participants in the prospective study were aged roughly 18 to 89 years, lived in 20 to 30 United States geographic areas, and enrolled through a virtual design. In the prospective study, cohorts were assigned on the basis of participant-reported clinical history obtained from a screening survey and a study questionnaire. For ImmuneRACE Cohort 3, a participant was defined as recovered based on two consecutive negative NP/OP PCR tests, clearance by a healthcare professional, or resolution of symptoms. Each participant in the prospective study had whole blood, serum and a nasopharyngeal or oropharyngeal swab collected by mobile phlebotomists. Additional blood draws and questionnaires over a 2-month period could optionally be provided by prospective study participants. Blood samples from the prospective study were shipped frozen or at room temperature prior to DNA extraction.

TCRbeta CDR3 regions were amplified from genomic DNA by means of the immunoSEQ Assay, a bias-controlled multiplex PCR. Per the source publication's procedure: Within the assay, amplification of reference gene primers was used to estimate how many nucleated cells each sample contained. Sequence reads were collapsed and filtered to measure the absolute abundance of every unique TCRbeta CDR3 rearrangement. For each sample, productive Simpson clonality was calculated as the square root of Simpson's diversity index over productive rearrangements. Entries here come from immuneACCESS through TCRdb and include only in-frame sequences with V and J called. Some clones fail to appear in such tables; in the studies checked, an unresolved V gene covers under half of the shortfall, and the cause of the remainder is unknown. Clone size and the V and J calls come from that table; the DNA yielded D and trimming. Present in this sample are a few hundred thousand clones, 65% to 85% of which were seen just once. Of the sample, around 3.6% falls within the top ten clones.

This sequence uses TRBV11-2 and TRBJ2-5, with a weak D call of TRBD1 (5 bases match). The sequenced sample consisted of PBMCs or T cells enriched from blood (not recorded which). This clonotype originated in a man aged 50-59 years who had recovered from COVID-19. The nucleotides are TGTGCCAGCAGCGAGACAGTGCAAGAGACCCAGTACTTC. Its amino acids are CASSETVQETQYF. Reference TRBV11-2 and TRBJ2-5 genes cover what lies past the CDR3, so the full variable domain is EAGVAQSPRYKIIEKRQSVAFWCNPISGHATLYWYQQILGQGPKLLIQFQNNGVVDDSQLPKDRFSAERLKGVDSTLKIQPAKLEDSAVYLCASSETVQETQYFGPGTRLLVL.